This T cell receptor beta chain appears in the sequencing data of a study of regulatory T cells in long-lasting Graves disease listed by TCRdb under 2021. About the study as a whole: In the newly diagnosed Graves' disease group, patients had been taking antithyroid drugs for less than 3 months. The study was registered as a clinical trial and conducted in China. A total of roughly 35 samples underwent TCR sequencing: about 13 from persistent and roughly 20 from newly diagnosed Graves' disease patients. Persistent Graves' disease patients were compared with newly diagnosed Graves' disease patients by peripheral blood TCR sequencing and RNA sequencing. General conclusions and limits of the study: Only the TCR beta chain was sequenced and analyzed. Because the primary lesion, thyroid tissue, could not be accessed, the study looked at peripheral blood alone. The small sample size was acknowledged by the authors as a limitation that may reduce accuracy. Compared with newly diagnosed patients, patients with persistent Graves' disease had lower TCR Shannon entropy and fewer highly expanded clones, which suggests clonal expansion. Persistent disease showed preferential use of TRBV28, TRBJ1-2 and TRBJ2-5, whereas newly diagnosed disease favored TRBV20-1 and TRBJ2-1. Persistent patients shared more public clonotypes among themselves (around 2,500) than newly diagnosed patients did (approximately 970).

Receptor libraries were prepared by multiplex PCR. Reads for this sample came from an Illumina HiSeq 4000. To build TCR beta libraries, CDR3 regions were amplified by Arm-PCR using iRepertoire HTBI primers. Before sequencing, the PCR products went through gel purification. In the source study's methods: A total of fewer than 70 TRBV and under 15 TRBJ segments were identified across samples and were used for gene usage analysis of CDR3 amino acid clonotypes. COPE and FqMerger were used to merge filtered high-quality paired reads into contigs. BLAST was used to align contigs to the IMGT TRBV, TRBD and TRBJ reference genes, and CDR3 was defined following IMGT. Any clonotype with a frequency above 0.1% was counted as a highly expanded clone. Repertoire diversity was measured by Shannon entropy, and V-J evenness by the Gini coefficient. Clonotypes shared by more than one individual were considered public. The public reads were reprocessed in TCRdb via fastp at Q25 and MiXCR, keeping in-frame beta chains. All rows with the same CDR3 protein become a single entry with the most common DNA and genes. TCRdb, rather than the study authors, made the V and J calls. A total of under 300,000 distinct CDR3 sequences appear in this sample, around 16% of them only once. The top ten clones comprise around 21% of the sample.

A remark on this clonotype: This receptor's antigen is unknown. No base quality values were provided; no much bigger clone lies one nucleotide off.

V is pared back by 6 bases and J by 3 bases, with 14 bases lying between the germline termini. The CDR3 numbers 15 residues from cysteine through phenylalanine. Just CDR3 DNA is preserved here, 45 bases in frame from base 1. The germline V gene encodes CDR1 KGHDR and CDR2 SFDVKD. Interpreted using the paper, the time point label stands for: newly diagnosed GD, antithyroid drugs for less than 3 months. RNA was extracted from PBMCs in TRIzol for both TCR sequencing and RNA sequencing. Graves' disease was diagnosed according to American Thyroid Association guidelines. Recruitment of patients was carried out at an endocrinology department in Xi'an, China. Each patient gave roughly 8.4 milliliters of peripheral blood, collected in an EDTA anticoagulant tube. Ficoll Paque Plus density gradient separation was used to isolate PBMCs, and no additional T cell sorting was done. An Agilent 2100 Bioanalyzer and agarose gel were used to check RNA quality, and a NanoDrop 2000 was used to measure RNA concentration.

Sequenced material: peripheral blood mononuclear cells (PBMCs), taken at new diagnosis, from a patient treated with antithyroid drugs. The TCR was taken from a female donor with Graves disease. This sequence uses TRBV24-1 and TRBJ2-1; a weak D assignment points to TRBD2 (6 bases agree). The encoded CDR3 is CATSMGGIDYNEQFF. At the DNA level, the sequence is TGTGCCACCAGTATGGGCGGGATCGACTACAATGAGCAGTTCTTC.